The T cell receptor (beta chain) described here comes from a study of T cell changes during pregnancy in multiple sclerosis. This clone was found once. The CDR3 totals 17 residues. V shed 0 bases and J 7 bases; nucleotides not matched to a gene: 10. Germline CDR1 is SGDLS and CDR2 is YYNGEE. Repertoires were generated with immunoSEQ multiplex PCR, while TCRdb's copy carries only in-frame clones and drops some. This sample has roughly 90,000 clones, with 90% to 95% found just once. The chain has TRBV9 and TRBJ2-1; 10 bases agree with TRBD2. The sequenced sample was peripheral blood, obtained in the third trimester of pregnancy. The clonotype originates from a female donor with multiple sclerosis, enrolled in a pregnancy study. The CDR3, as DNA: TGTGCCAGCAGCGTAGGTCGAGCGGGAGGGTTATGGAATGAGCAGTTCTTC. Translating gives CASSVGRAGGLWNEQFF.